Listed here is a single T cell receptor beta chain. As yet, its antigen is unknown. Clones were read by immunoSEQ multiplex PCR, and TCRdb kept only the in-frame ones, dropping some. The sample includes tens of thousands of clones, less than 90% of them seen just once. The sample comes from a study of graft-versus-host responses after intestinal transplantation. About the research overall: Anti-thymocyte globulin induction preceded roughly 3 years of tacrolimus and steroid maintenance in all recipients.

Study-wide results and limits: GvH clones appeared in recipient marrow, some first in ileum or blood.

This CDR3 has 17 amino acids. V was clipped by 0 bases and J by 2 bases; unmatched bases: 8. Germline CDR1 SGHNT, CDR2 YYREEE (reference sequence). V gene TRBV5-4 combines with J gene TRBJ1-2; 9 bases map to TRBD1. The sequencing here drew on PBMCs, taken roughly 34 months after transplant. The receptor's source is a human patient who received an intestinal transplant, so some T cells may come from the graft donor. CDR3 protein: CASSLDRGRGINYGYTF. DNA of the CDR3: TGTGCCAGCAGCTTGGACAGGGGGCGAGGAATCAACTATGGCTACACCTTC.